These 18 T cell receptor beta chains came from one sample sequenced in a study of control samples from healthy donors and cancer patients. Sequenced by immunoSEQ multiplex PCR; TCRdb stores in-frame clones only, minus some. Among 100,000 or so clones listed, approximately 90% were seen once. The material sequenced was blood. These receptors were collected from a woman aged 18-29 years in good health.

The genes are TRBV5-5 and TRBJ2-3; 7 nucleotides match TRBD2. This CDR3 region has 17 residues. The V gene's germline CDR1 is SGHKS and CDR2 YYEKEE (reference sequence). V lost 4 bases, J lost 2 bases, and 13 bases stayed unmatched. The DNA for the CDR3 is TGTGCCAGCAGCCGTGCCTGGGCTAGCGGACTCACAGATACGCAGTATTTT. Its translation is CASSRAWASGLTDTQYF.

The gene calls are TRBV2 and TRBJ2-6; either TRBD1 or TRBD2 may fit D (6 bases each). CDR1 and CDR2 (germline): SNHLY, FYNNEI. Trimming shortened V by 4 bases and J by 3 bases, and 13 bases separated the two germline ends. This CDR3 is built from 16 residues. In nucleotides, the CDR3 is TGTGCCAGCAGTGCCCCGGGGGCAGGTGGGGCCAACGTCCTGACTTTC. Translating gives CASSAPGAGGANVLTF.

This clone occurred once. The chain combines TRBV3-1 (or the pseudogene TRBV3-2) with TRBJ2-3, with D maybe TRBD2 (6 bases). From germline, CDR1 is LGHDT and CDR2 YNNKEL (reference sequence). The CDR3 loop spans 16 amino acids. Trimming removed 4 bases from V and 4 bases from J, with 18 bases in between. CDR3: CASSPTAGTGPDTQYF. The CDR3 DNA sequence: TGTGCCAGCAGCCCGACTGCCGGGACTGGGCCAGATACGCAGTATTTT.

The rearrangement links TRBV23-1 to TRBJ2-3, with D possibly matching TRBD1 (5 bases). TRBV23-1 is classed as an ORF, of uncertain function. Trimming stripped 4 bases from V and 1 base from J, with 9 bases between. The CDR3 loop spans 14 amino acids. CDR3: CASSRRQCTDTQYF. CDR3 DNA: TGCGCCAGCAGTCGTCGACAGTGCACAGATACGCAGTATTTT.

The chain has TRBV2 and TRBJ2-3, with 10 bases matching TRBD2. Germline loops: CDR1 SNHLY, CDR2 FYNNEI. J gave up 7 bases and V 4 bases, and 8 bases lay outside the gene matches. CDR3 length: 15 amino acids. CDR3 sequence reads: CASSGTSGEGNTQYF. The CDR3 DNA follows: TGTGCCAGCAGTGGAACTAGCGGGGAAGGAAATACGCAGTATTTT. The full variable domain, with the rest looked up from reference TRBV2 and TRBJ2-3, is EPEVTQTPSHQVTQMGQEVILRCVPISNHLYFYWYRQILGQKVEFLVSFYNNEISEKSEIFDDQFSVERPDGSNFTLKIRSTKLEDSAMYFCASSGTSGEGNTQYFGPGTRLTVL.

The chain joins TRBV6-4 to TRBJ2-2, with a tentative D call TRBD2 (5 bases). With 4 bases removed from V and 3 bases from J, the gap between germline ends came to 15 bases. Germline CDR1 and CDR2: MRHNA and SNTAGT. The CDR3 extends over 16 amino acids. The CDR3 DNA sequence: TGTGCCAGCAGTGCCCCGTGGACTCGCTACACCGGGGAGCTGTTTTTT. It is translated as CASSAPWTRYTGELFF.

CDR3 nucleotide sequence: TGTGCCAGCAGGAAGGACGGGAGATACGAGCAGTACTTC. Translating it yields CASRKDGRYEQYF. The chain couples TRBV28 to TRBJ2-7; D is perhaps TRBD2 (6 bases). Germline loops: CDR1 MDHEN, CDR2 SYDVKM. The V and J ends lost 6 bases and 4 bases respectively, with 13 bases between them. The CDR3 is 13 residues long.

The chain recombines TRBV24-1 with TRBJ2-1; no definite D call. V lost 3 bases, J lost 9 bases, and 11 bases lay in between. The germline CDR1 and CDR2 sequences are KGHDR and SFDVKD. CDR3 length: 13 residues. Written as DNA, the CDR3 is TGTGCCACCAGTGATCAACCCCGGAGTGAGCAGTTCTTC. It specifies CATSDQPRSEQFF.

This clone was detected once. The V and J genes are TRBV11-2 and TRBJ2-2; D not resolved. Germline V lookup: CDR1 SGHAT, CDR2 FQNNGV. Trimming removed 5 bases at V and 2 bases at J, with 6 bases between. The CDR3 has 13 amino acids. The CDR3 here is CASSTINTGELFF. In DNA, the CDR3 is TGTGCCAGCAGCACCATAAACACCGGGGAGCTGTTTTTT.

The J gene is TRBJ2-5, the V gene TRBV30; TRBD2 agrees at 12 bases. The CDR3 runs 16 residues. Germline assignment: CDR1 GTSNPN and CDR2 SVGIG (reference sequence). V lost 2 bases, J lost 5 bases, and 9 bases stayed unmatched. The CDR3 sequence is CAWSIPSGGAGETQYF. The CDR3 DNA sequence: TGTGCCTGGAGTATCCCTAGCGGGGGGGCCGGGGAGACCCAGTACTTC.

This clone was recorded once. The junction does not match germline at one end; this may be a read error. The chain recombines TRBV6-5 with TRBJ2-7; 12 nucleotides line up with TRBD2. Germline lookup yields CDR1 MNHEY and CDR2 SVGAGI. The CDR3 covers 15 residues. The CDR3: CACRTSGIYRYEQYF. The CDR3 DNA sequence: TGTGCCTGCAGGACTAGCGGGATATATCGGTACGAGCAGTACTTC.

The chain's CDR3 is CASSMEWDRGNQPQHF. CDR3 nucleotide sequence: TGTGCCAGTAGTATGGAATGGGACAGGGGCAATCAGCCCCAGCATTTT. This chain connects TRBV19 to TRBJ1-5, with 9 bases identical to TRBD1. The ends lost 3 bases at V and 2 bases at J; junction bases unmatched: 5. The CDR3 has 16 amino acids. CDR1 and CDR2 from the germline V gene are LNHDA and SQIVND (reference sequence). Together with reference TRBV19 and TRBJ1-5, the CDR3 gives the full variable domain: DGGITQSPKYLFRKEGQNVTLSCEQNLNHDAMYWYRQDPGQGLRLIYYSQIVNDFQKGDIAEGYSVSREKKESFPLTVTSAQKNPTAFYLCASSMEWDRGNQPQHFGDGTRLSIL.

The gene calls are TRBV30 and TRBJ1-6; D remains unclear. The CDR3 contains 15 residues. CDR1 is GTSNPN, CDR2 SVGIG, per germline (reference sequence). Trimming pared 2 bases from V and 5 bases from J, leaving 13 bases between. As DNA, the CDR3 is TGTGCCTGGAGTTCGGGTTTCGGGGATAATTCACCCCTCCACTTT. Protein: CAWSSGFGDNSPLHF.

This chain joins TRBV14 and TRBJ1-6, with D tentatively TRBD1 (5 bases). This CDR3 contains 15 residues. With 4 bases removed from V and 0 bases from J, the gap between germline ends came to 7 bases. Germline lookup yields CDR1 SGHDN and CDR2 FVKESK. The chain's CDR3 is CASSPDNSYNSPLHF. DNA of the CDR3: TGTGCCAGCAGCCCGGACAACTCCTATAATTCACCCCTCCACTTT.

The chain links TRBV6-5 to TRBJ2-2; 7 bases match TRBD1. The CDR3 runs 15 residues. The germline gives CDR1 MNHEY, CDR2 SVGAGI. V trimming: 6 bases; J trimming: 2 bases; junction bases outside the gene matches: 6. CDR3 residues: CASRGQIINTGELFF. DNA of the CDR3: TGTGCCAGCAGGGGACAGATTATTAACACCGGGGAGCTGTTTTTT.

This chain links TRBV19 with TRBJ2-1, with 9 bases matching TRBD1. Germline CDR1 reads LNHDA; CDR2 reads SQIVND (reference sequence). V lost 3 bases, J lost 3 bases, and 0 bases stayed unmatched. This CDR3 spans 14 amino acids. CDR3 in amino acids: CASSMTGGYNEQFF. CDR3 DNA sequence: TGTGCCAGTAGTATGACAGGGGGCTACAATGAGCAGTTCTTC.

The chain couples TRBV28 to TRBJ1-1; D is unresolved. Germline CDR1 is MDHEN and CDR2 is SYDVKM. This CDR3 region has 13 residues. The germline V and J ends were trimmed by 3 bases and 1 base, with 6 bases remaining between them. The CDR3 DNA follows: TGTGCCAGCAGTTTTAACGGGAACACTGAAGCTTTCTTT. Its translation is CASSFNGNTEAFF.

This clone appeared once. The rearrangement joins TRBV2 to TRBJ1-2, with a possible D match to TRBD1 (5 bases). Germline lookup yields CDR1 SNHLY and CDR2 FYNNEI. The CDR3 extends over 11 amino acids. The V and J ends lost 6 bases and 6 bases respectively, with 8 bases between them. CDR3 in amino acids: CASSPQDGYTF. CDR3 bases: TGTGCCAGCAGCCCACAGGATGGCTACACCTTC.